This TCR beta chain derives from a study of CD8 T cells in Susac syndrome. This CDR3 is 15 amino acids long. Germline V gene data show CDR1 as KGHDR and CDR2 as SFDVKD. Trimming at V came to 3 bases and at J to 6 bases, leaving 5 bases not matched to a gene. Random hexamers were used to reverse transcribe the RNA input (0.5 to 1 ug). Amplification of TCR beta CDR3 was carried out by immunoSEQ multiplex PCR, which covered 54 Vbeta and 13 Jbeta segments. TCRdb reanalysed the immunoSEQ multiplex PCR reads using MiXCR and keeps one entry per CDR3 protein. The repertoire holds 180,000 or so distinct CDR3 sequences, with just under 95% as singletons. Sequencing of TCR beta was carried out in blood CD8+ and CD4+ T cells. The CD8+ and CD4+ T cells were negatively isolated, with the TEMRA cells enriched by FACS.

Material: CD4+ T cells from PBMCs. The chain recombines TRBV24-1 with TRBJ2-1; the match to TRBD2 covers 9 bases. The TCR sequence derives from a human donor in good health. CDR3 DNA sequence: TGTGCCACCAGTGATGTAGCGGGAGTGGTCAATGAGCAGTTCTTC. Its translation is CATSDVAGVVNEQFF.